This T cell receptor beta chain was profiled in a study of technical replicates of blood from several donors. The CDR3 spans 17 residues. V trimming: 3 bases; J trimming: 6 bases; junction bases outside the gene matches: 10. The germline gives CDR1 SGHNT, CDR2 YYREEE (reference sequence). Assay: immunoSEQ multiplex PCR; the TCRdb copy retains only in-frame clones and omits some. This table holds just under 100,000 clones, roughly 96% found once. The chain uses TRBV5-4 and TRBJ2-1, with TRBD2 matching 12 bases. This receptor was identified in a human donor in good health. Sequenced input: T cells isolated from PBMCs. CDR3 bases: TGTGCCAGCAGCTACCCTCTAGCGGGGGGGCTTTTCAATGAGCAGTTCTTC. Its translation is CASSYPLAGGLFNEQFF. Supplemented by reference TRBV5-4 and TRBJ2-1, the full variable domain reads ETGVTQSPTHLIKTRGQQVTLRCSSQSGHNTVSWYQQALGQGPQFIFQYYREEENGRGNFPPRFSGLQFPNYSSELNVNALELDDSALYLCASSYPLAGGLFNEQFFGPGTRLTVL.